This T cell receptor (beta chain) was identified during a study of tumor-infiltrating lymphocytes in primary liver carcinoma. Study-level background: Men as well as women, aged 30 to 69 years, made up the patients. Study-level results: It was in tumors, not blood, that the top-250-clone fraction was significantly higher (p = 0.039). There was no comparison of CD4+ and CD8+ repertoires, as samples were bulk unsorted.

Comment on this clonotype: Its antigen is not known. A much bigger clone sits one base away, suggesting this may be a read error.

Out of unsorted whole blood came the blood RNA, and germline DNA was extracted as well. The V gene lost 7 bases and the J gene lost 4 bases, with 13 bases spanning the gap. Germline assignment: CDR1 WSHSY and CDR2 SAAADI. The CDR3 totals 13 residues. With around 450 ng total RNA as template and a constant-region primer, TCR beta cDNA was made. Investigators got TCR beta libraries out of three nested multiplex PCR rounds, done with slightly modified ARM-PCR. Both of the initial two PCR rounds ran for about 11 cycles and employed TRBV1-TRBV30 forward primers alongside a C-beta reverse primer. From the multiplex PCR reads, TCRdb called clonotypes with MiXCR, one entry per CDR3 protein. This sample has approximately 310,000 distinct CDR3 sequences, with 55% to 65% found just once.

Sequencing was performed on peripheral blood. This clonotype originated in a man aged 35-49 years with primary liver carcinoma and hepatitis B virus infection. The rearrangement uses TRBV10-2 and TRBJ1-2, with D possibly TRBD1 on 5 matching bases. CDR3 coding DNA: TGCGCCAGCACCGAGAGGGGATTCTATGGCTACACCTTC. Translating it yields CASTERGFYGYTF.